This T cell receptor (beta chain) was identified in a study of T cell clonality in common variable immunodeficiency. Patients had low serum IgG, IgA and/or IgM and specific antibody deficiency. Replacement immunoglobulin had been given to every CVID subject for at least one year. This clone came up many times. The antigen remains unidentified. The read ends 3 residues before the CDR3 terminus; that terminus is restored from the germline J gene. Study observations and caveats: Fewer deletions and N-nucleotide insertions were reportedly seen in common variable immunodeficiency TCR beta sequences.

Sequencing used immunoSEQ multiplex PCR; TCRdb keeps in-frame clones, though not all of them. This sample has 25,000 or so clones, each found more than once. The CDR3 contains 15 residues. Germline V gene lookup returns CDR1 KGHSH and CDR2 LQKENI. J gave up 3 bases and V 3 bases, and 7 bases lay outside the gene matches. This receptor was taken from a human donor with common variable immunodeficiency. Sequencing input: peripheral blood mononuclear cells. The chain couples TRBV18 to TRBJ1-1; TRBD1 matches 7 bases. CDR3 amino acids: CASSPGDSGYTEAFF. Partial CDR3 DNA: TGTGCCAGCTCACCGGGGGACAGTGGGTACACTGAA.